This passage covers 5 T cell receptor beta chains from one sample sequenced in a study of cytomegalovirus exposure and HLA in healthy donors. The PCR was carried out with 60 Vbeta primers and 13 Jbeta primers. TCRdb's copy holds only in-frame clones and misses some; the assay was immunoSEQ multiplex PCR. The sample carries 150,000 to 200,000 clones, roughly 77% recorded once. Sample: PBMCs. The source is a man between 18 and 29 years old in good health and CMV-seropositive.

This clone turned up a few times. The rearrangement links TRBV30 to TRBJ2-1; TRBD2 matches 9 bases. V lost 3 bases to trimming and J lost 9 bases; unmatched junction nucleotides: 6. CDR1 is GTSNPN, CDR2 SVGIG, per germline (reference sequence). The CDR3 is made up of 13 amino acids. The DNA of the CDR3 is TGTGCCTGGAGGGCGGGAGGGCCGGCTGAGCAGTTCTTC. It yields the protein CAWRAGGPAEQFF.

CDR3 region: CASSSFRDRGGKTQYF. CDR3 DNA: TGTGCCAGCAGCTCCTTCAGGGACAGGGGAGGAAAGACCCAGTACTTC. This rearrangement joins TRBV7-8 to TRBJ2-5; 10 nucleotides align to TRBD1. From germline, CDR1 is SGHVS and CDR2 FQNEAQ. The V gene end was trimmed by 4 bases and the J gene end by 6 bases; junction bases not matched to a gene: 11. This CDR3 contains 16 residues.

This clone was counted only a few times. Other DNA sequences in the sample encode the same CDR3. The chain is built from TRBV5-4 and TRBJ1-1; possible D gene TRBD1, 5 bases. V was trimmed by 2 bases and J by 4 bases, leaving 6 bases between them. The CDR3 loop spans 12 amino acids. Germline values: CDR1 SGHNT, CDR2 YYREEE (reference sequence). CDR3 protein: CASSFDSTEAFF. CDR3 DNA: TGTGCCAGCAGCTTTGACAGCACTGAAGCTTTCTTT. The full variable domain, rest sourced from reference TRBV5-4 and TRBJ1-1, is ETGVTQSPTHLIKTRGQQVTLRCSSQSGHNTVSWYQQALGQGPQFIFQYYREEENGRGNFPPRFSGLQFPNYSSELNVNALELDDSALYLCASSFDSTEAFFGQGTRLTVV.

The chain joins TRBV7-3 to TRBJ2-3, with D uncertain. The V end lost 5 bases, the J end lost 3 bases, and 9 bases lay between the germline ends. This CDR3 has 13 residues. Germline loops: CDR1 SGHTA, CDR2 FQGTGA. The CDR3 DNA sequence: TGTGCCAGCAGCCGAGATCGGACAGATACGCAGTATTTT. Translating it yields CASSRDRTDTQYF.

CDR3: CASSPGTGGEKLFF. The CDR3 DNA reads as TGTGCCAGCAGCCCCGGGACAGGGGGTGAAAAACTGTTTTTT. This sequence joins TRBV27 and TRBJ1-4; 11 positions agree with TRBD1. Unmatched junction bases numbered 4, after V lost 6 bases and J lost 7 bases. Germline V gene sequence: CDR1 MNHEY, CDR2 SMNVEV (reference sequence). The CDR3 loop spans 14 amino acids.